This T cell receptor beta chain was observed in a study of control samples from healthy donors and cancer patients. Germline V gene data show CDR1 as SGHDT and CDR2 as YYEEEE. Trimming at V came to 3 bases and at J to 7 bases, leaving 1 base not matched to a gene. CDR3 length: 11 amino acids. Sequencing used immunoSEQ multiplex PCR; TCRdb keeps in-frame clones, though not all of them. The sample includes about 230,000 clones, around 80% seen only once; the top ten take about an eighth. The chain couples TRBV5-6 to TRBJ2-7; 7 bases agree with TRBD2. Sequenced sample: PBMCs. The TCR originated in a woman aged 55-75 years with lung cancer. CDR3 nucleotide sequence: TGTGCCAGCAGCTCCGGGGGGGAGCAGTACTTC. Its translation: CASSSGGEQYF.